This note documents a single T cell receptor beta chain sequence. J was trimmed by 1 base and V by 5 bases; bases with no gene match: 12. Germline V lookup: CDR1 MNHNY, CDR2 SVGAGI (reference sequence). This CDR3 contains 17 residues. The data stem from a study of Ad26.COV2.S vaccination and SARS-CoV-2 variants. Sequencing was performed with immunoSEQ multiplex PCR; in TCRdb, only in-frame clones are kept and a portion is missing. The data contain about 400,000 clones, about 80% of them singletons. Treatment given: around 19 received Ad26.COV2.S at low or high dose, single or two shots; about 5 received placebo; per-sample allocation not given. Sampling took place 63 days after the first vaccine or placebo injection.

This sequence joins TRBV6-6 and TRBJ2-3; 7 nucleotides line up with TRBD2. The specimen was peripheral blood, collected in a trial of Ad26.COV2.S vaccine versus placebo. The origin of this receptor is a person between 18 and 65 years old who received the Ad26.COV2.S COVID-19 vaccine or a placebo. In nucleotides, the CDR3 is TGTGCCAGCAGTCGGGACTACTTTCGGGGTGGCACAGATACGCAGTATTTT. Protein: CASSRDYFRGGTDTQYF.